Sequencing of this T cell receptor (beta chain) was carried out in a study of Graves' ophthalmopathy and Graves' hyperthyroidism. About the research overall: If no ophthalmopathy appeared within 18 months of follow-up, hyperthyroidism was termed stable. Study results and limitations: The model's prediction of ophthalmopathy progression had approximately 68% sensitivity and 72% to 75% specificity.

Ten or more counts support this clonotype. Its matching antigen is unknown. The study amplified TCR beta CDR3 regions using RNA transcripts. A first-round RT-PCR used HTBI primers, followed by a second-round multiplex PCR. Via MiXCR, TCRdb re-called the multiplex PCR reads, giving one row per CDR3 protein. The sample lists 560,000 or so distinct CDR3 sequences, approximately 37% occurring once. The sequenced sample was peripheral blood or thyroid tissue (not recorded which). This TCR was sampled from an adult man with Graves' hyperthyroidism.

CDR3 loop: CASSVESRPRQETQYF. In DNA, the CDR3 is TGTGCCAGCAGCGTAGAGTCCCGCCCCAGACAAGAGACCCAGTACTTC. The rearrangement uses TRBV9 and TRBJ2-5; unclear D gene. The germline V gene has CDR1 SGDLS and CDR2 YYNGEE. CDR3 length: 16 amino acids. Deletions cut 0 bases from V and 2 bases from J, with 14 bases between.